The rows below give T cell receptor beta chains drawn from one sample of a study of blood T cells in healthy people across ages. Using its own MiXCR run on the 5' RACE reads, TCRdb lists one record per CDR3 protein. The sample holds hundreds of thousands of distinct CDR3 sequences, 35% to 40% seen once. The specimen was blood. The receptors originated from a man between 18 and 29 years old in good health. The CDR3 runs from the conserved cysteine through the conserved F or W. The order of the fields is J gene, V gene, clone size, D gene, CDR3 protein, CDR3 DNA. D genes are given only for firm matches. Some rows mark clone size as missing; the rest say once, few, many or name a class of expanded clone.

>TRBJ2-1|TRBV7-2|.|TRBD2
CASNPLAGGAYNEQFF
TGTGCCAGCAACCCCTTAGCGGGGGGGGCTTACAATGAGCAGTTCTTC
>TRBJ2-1|TRBV4-1|few|TRBD2
CASSHPERGINEQFF
TGCGCCAGCAGCCACCCCGAGCGGGGGATCAATGAGCAGTTCTTC
>TRBJ2-1|TRBV30|few|TRBD1
CAWSAPGQGNLGSFF
TGTGCCTGGAGTGCTCCGGGACAGGGTAATCTCGGTTCGTTCTTC
>TRBJ2-3|TRBV18|.|.
CASSPVARTDTQYF
TGTGCCAGCTCACCAGTCGCACGCACAGATACGCAGTATTTT
>TRBJ1-2|TRBV6-6|few|TRBD1
CASTRDSLGYTF
TGTGCCAGCACCCGGGACAGTCTTGGCTACACCTTC
>TRBJ2-1|TRBV11-2|.|.
CASRPDPIYNEQFF
TGTGCCAGCAGACCAGATCCCATCTACAATGAGCAGTTCTTC
>TRBJ1-2|TRBV4-3|.|.
CASSQGAPDYGYTF
TGCGCCAGCAGCCAAGGGGCCCCAGACTATGGCTACACCTTC
>TRBJ2-7|TRBV7-2|.|TRBD1
CASTQGQGPSEQYF
TGTGCCAGCACCCAAGGACAGGGCCCCAGCGAGCAGTACTTC
>TRBJ2-5|TRBV7-8|.|TRBD1
CASSFSTGTGGRNEQYF
TGTGCCAGCAGCTTCTCTACCGGGACAGGGGGCAGGAATGAGCAGTACTTC
>TRBJ2-7|TRBV27|.|.
CASSPKSRGRGYNEQYF
TGTGCCAGCAGCCCCAAGTCCCGGGGACGAGGCTACAATGAGCAGTACTTC
>TRBJ1-1|TRBV5-8|.|.
CASSYGENTEAFF
TGTGCCAGCAGCTATGGCGAGAACACTGAAGCTTTCTTT
>TRBJ2-3|TRBV6-6|once|TRBD1
CASSYPPTGGPDTQYF
TGTGCCAGCAGTTACCCCCCGACAGGGGGTCCAGATACGCAGTATTTT
>TRBJ1-3|TRBV20-1|.|.
CSASEDSGFGNTIYF
TGCAGTGCTAGTGAGGATTCTGGATTTGGAAACACCATATATTTT
>TRBJ2-7|TRBV6-2/TRBV6-3|.|.
CASSGFKGYEQYF
TGTGCCAGCAGTGGATTTAAGGGTTACGAGCAGTACTTC
>TRBJ2-4|TRBV6-6|.|TRBD1
CAGSPGQGPKNIQYF
TGTGCCGGCAGTCCCGGACAGGGGCCAAAAAACATTCAGTACTTC
>TRBJ2-5|TRBV7-2|.|.
CASSLSPDTNKQYF
TGTGCCAGCAGCCTCAGCCCGGACACAAATAAGCAGTACTTC
>TRBJ1-5|TRBV6-1|few|.
CASAWRQGSNQPQHF
TGTGCCAGCGCATGGAGGCAGGGGAGCAATCAGCCCCAGCATTTT
>TRBJ2-7|TRBV12-3/TRBV12-4|many|.
CASSFWGISYEQYF
TGTGCCAGCAGTTTCTGGGGAATCTCCTACGAGCAGTACTTC
>TRBJ1-4|TRBV4-2|few|TRBD1
CASSTTDRGNEKLFF
TGTGCCAGCAGCACAACGGACAGGGGTAATGAAAAACTGTTTTTT
>TRBJ2-3|TRBV15|few|.
CATSRDTGESTDTQYF
TGTGCCACCAGCAGAGATACGGGGGAAAGCACAGATACGCAGTATTTT
>TRBJ1-3|TRBV6-5|.|.
CASIDGNTIYF
TGTGCCAGCATTGATGGAAACACCATATATTTT
>TRBJ2-3|TRBV7-2|.|.
CASSFGNTQYF
TGTGCCAGCAGCTTCGGGAATACGCAGTATTTT
>TRBJ2-7|TRBV4-3|once|TRBD2
CASSQEISGSGQYF
TGCGCCAGCAGCCAAGAGATTAGCGGGAGCGGGCAGTACTTC
>TRBJ1-1|TRBV20-1|.|.
CSASPSDRRTEAFF
TGCAGTGCTAGTCCTTCGGATCGGAGGACTGAAGCTTTCTTT